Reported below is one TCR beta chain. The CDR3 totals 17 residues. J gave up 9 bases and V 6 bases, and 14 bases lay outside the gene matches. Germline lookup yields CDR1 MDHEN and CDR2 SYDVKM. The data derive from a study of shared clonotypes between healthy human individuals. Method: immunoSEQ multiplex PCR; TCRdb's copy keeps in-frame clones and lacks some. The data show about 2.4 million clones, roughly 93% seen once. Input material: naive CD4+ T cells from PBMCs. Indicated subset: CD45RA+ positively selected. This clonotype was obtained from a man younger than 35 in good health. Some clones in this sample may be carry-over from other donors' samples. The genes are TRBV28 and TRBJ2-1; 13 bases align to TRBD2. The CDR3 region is CASSPRDWTSGSFEQFF. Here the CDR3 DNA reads TGTGCCAGCAGCCCAAGGGACTGGACTAGCGGGAGTTTTGAGCAGTTCTTC.